The rows below give T cell receptor beta chains drawn from one sample of a study of cytomegalovirus exposure and HLA in healthy donors. Method: immunoSEQ multiplex PCR; TCRdb's copy keeps in-frame clones and lacks some. Here the sample spans more than 300,000 clones, 75% to 90% being singletons. The sample comprised PBMCs. These receptors all stem from a woman younger than 30 in good health and CMV-seronegative. The CDR3 runs from the conserved cysteine through the conserved F or W. A D gene is named only where the DNA matches it firmly. The listing skips clone size in some rows; elsewhere it reads once, few, many or a size class.

V gene	clone size	J gene	D gene	CDR3 DNA	CDR3 protein
TRBV9	.	TRBJ2-7	TRBD2	TGTGCCAGCAGCGTAGACGTAATAGCGGGCGAGCAGTACTTC	CASSVDVIAGEQYF
TRBV4-3	.	TRBJ1-5	.	TGCGCCAGCAGCCTGATAGAGGGGGAGCCCCAGCATTTT	CASSLIEGEPQHF
TRBV6-5	.	TRBJ1-3	.	TGTGCCAGTGGGGAAATGGGGAGGACTGGAAACACCATATATTTT	CASGEMGRTGNTIYF
TRBV2	.	TRBJ2-2	TRBD2	TGTGCCAGCAGAGCGGGACTAGCAACAACCGGGGAGCTGTTTTTT	CASRAGLATTGELFF
TRBV5-1	once	TRBJ1-2	.	TGCGCCAGCAGCTTGTCCTCACTGTCTGGAGCCTACACCTTC	CASSLSSLSGAYTF
TRBV29-1	.	TRBJ2-7	.	TGCAGCGTACAAGGGGGCTCCTACGAGCAGTACTTC	CSVQGGSYEQYF
TRBV2	.	TRBJ2-3	TRBD2	TGTGCCAGCGGGACTAGCGGGACTTTCACAGATACGCAGTATTTT	CASGTSGTFTDTQYF
TRBV11-2	.	TRBJ1-1	TRBD1	TGTGCCAGCAGCTTAATGGGACAGGGGACTTCTGAAGCTTTCTTT	CASSLMGQGTSEAFF
TRBV4-3	.	TRBJ2-3	TRBD2	TGCGCCAGCAGCCAGGTGGTAGCGGGAGGGGTAGCAGATACGCAGTATTTT	CASSQVVAGGVADTQYF
TRBV2	.	TRBJ2-7	.	TGTGCCAGCAGTGAGGTAGATTACGAGCAGTACTTC	CASSEVDYEQYF
TRBV5-1	.	TRBJ2-1	TRBD2	TGCGCCAGCAGTCGCGGGACTAGCGGGAGGGCCTATGATGAGCAGTTCTTC	CASSRGTSGRAYDEQFF
TRBV7-9	.	TRBJ1-1	TRBD1	TGTGCCAGCAGCTTACCACAGGGGGCTCACACTGAAGCTTTCTTT	CASSLPQGAHTEAFF
TRBV19	.	TRBJ2-7	.	TGTGCCAGTAGTATAGGGAACAGAGACTACGAGCAGTACTTC	CASSIGNRDYEQYF
TRBV19	.	TRBJ2-7	TRBD1	TGTGCCAGTAGTGCAGGGACAGGGGGCTGGGAGCAGTACTTC	CASSAGTGGWEQYF
TRBV7-2	once	TRBJ2-7	.	TGTGCCAGCAGCCTGGAGCCAGGGGCCCCCTACGAGCAGTACTTC	CASSLEPGAPYEQYF
TRBV5-1	.	TRBJ2-2	.	TGCGCCAGCAGCTTGGCCTCCAGCGCGAACACCGGGGAGCTGTTTTTT	CASSLASSANTGELFF
TRBV7-3	once	TRBJ2-2	.	TGTGCCAGCAGCCCGGGACCGGCGGGATCGAACACCGGGGAGCTGTTTTTT	CASSPGPAGSNTGELFF
TRBV5-6	few	TRBJ2-7	TRBD2	TGTGCCAGCAGCTTGGACGTGCTAGCGGGAGGGCCCTACGAGCAGTACTTC	CASSLDVLAGGPYEQYF
TRBV7-2	few	TRBJ1-2	.	TGTGCCAGCAGCTTAGGAGGCTATGGCTACACCTTC	CASSLGGYGYTF
TRBV2	.	TRBJ2-7	TRBD2	TGTGCCAGCACAGCGGGACTAAACTACGAGCAGTACTTC	CASTAGLNYEQYF
TRBV29-1	.	TRBJ2-1	.	TGCAGCACCAGACAGGCCTCCTACAATGAGCAGTTCTTC	CSTRQASYNEQFF
TRBV25-1	few	TRBJ2-7	TRBD2	TGTGCCAGCAGTGACACTAGCGGGAGTAACGAGCAGTACTTC	CASSDTSGSNEQYF
TRBV18	.	TRBJ2-3	.	TGTGCCAGCTCACCACGATCCAGCGGGAGCACAGATACGCAGTATTTT	CASSPRSSGSTDTQYF
TRBV27	once	TRBJ2-1	TRBD2	TGTGCCAGCAGTTTATCCTACAACGCGGGAGTGTCGGATGAGCAGTTCTTC	CASSLSYNAGVSDEQFF
TRBV4-1	.	TRBJ2-5	.	TGCGCCAGCAGCCAACCAACACGGAGGGCCAAAGAGACCCAGTACTTC	CASSQPTRRAKETQYF
TRBV30	.	TRBJ2-5	TRBD2	TGTGCCTGGAGTGACCCACTAGCGGGAGAGACCCAGTACTTC	CAWSDPLAGETQYF
TRBV6-5	.	TRBJ1-2	TRBD1	TGTGCCAGCAGAAACGGACAGGGGGCGGGCTACACCTTC	CASRNGQGAGYTF
TRBV29-1	once	TRBJ2-7	TRBD1	TGCAGCGCAGGACAGGGCTTGGGGACCGAGCAGTACTTC	CSAGQGLGTEQYF
TRBV18	.	TRBJ2-7	TRBD2	TGTGCCAGCTCACCCTCTGGAGGACTAGTCATCGAGCAGTACTTC	CASSPSGGLVIEQYF
TRBV7-9	.	TRBJ1-2	TRBD1	TGTGCCAGCAGCCTGGGACAGGGAGACGGCTACACCTTC	CASSLGQGDGYTF
TRBV4-1	.	TRBJ2-2	TRBD1	TGCGCCAGCAGCCACAGGACAGGGGGCGCGAACACCGGGGAGCTGTTTTTT	CASSHRTGGANTGELFF
TRBV7-3	.	TRBJ2-2	TRBD1	TGTGCCAGCAGCAACGGACAGGGTCGTGACGGGGAGCTGTTTTTT	CASSNGQGRDGELFF
TRBV7-2	.	TRBJ1-4	TRBD1	TGTGCCAGCAGCTTAGAACAGGGGTCGGAAAAACTGTTTTTT	CASSLEQGSEKLFF
TRBV5-1	few	TRBJ1-2	TRBD1	TGCGCCAGCAGCGGGGGACAGGGCCCACATGGCTACACCTTC	CASSGGQGPHGYTF
TRBV27	.	TRBJ1-1	.	TGTGCCAGCAGTTTACTGGGGAGTGGGACTGAAGCTTTCTTT	CASSLLGSGTEAFF
TRBV6-6	.	TRBJ2-1	TRBD1	TGTGCCAGCAGTACCGGGACAGGACTTTACAATGAGCAGTTCTTC	CASSTGTGLYNEQFF
TRBV5-6	.	TRBJ2-2	.	TGTGCCAGCAGCTTGCCCGGGAGAGAGGCCGGGGAGCTGTTTTTT	CASSLPGREAGELFF
TRBV7-3	.	TRBJ2-6	TRBD2	TGTGCCAGCAGCCCTCCGGGACTAGCTTCTGGGGCCAACGTCCTGACTTTC	CASSPPGLASGANVLTF
TRBV7-9	.	TRBJ1-5	TRBD1	TGTGCCAGCAGCTTAGCCCAGGGGGTCGTCGGCAATCAGCCCCAGCATTTT	CASSLAQGVVGNQPQHF
TRBV6-5	.	TRBJ1-5	.	TGTGCCAGCAGTTACTCGGGGGGAAATCAGCCCCAGCATTTT	CASSYSGGNQPQHF
TRBV7-9	few	TRBJ2-2	.	TGTGCCAGCAGCGCGGGGAGCACCGGGGAGCTGTTTTTT	CASSAGSTGELFF
TRBV29-1	.	TRBJ2-4	.	TGCAGCGTTGTTTGGGGGCTTAAAAACATTCAGTACTTC	CSVVWGLKNIQYF
TRBV5-1	.	TRBJ2-7	TRBD1	TGCGCCAGCAGCCCCCAGGCAGGGGGCTTCAACCCCTACGAGCAGTACTTC	CASSPQAGGFNPYEQYF
TRBV6-5	.	TRBJ2-5	TRBD2	TGTGCCAGCAGTCCCGGGACTAGCGGGAGGGAGACCCAGTACTTC	CASSPGTSGRETQYF
TRBV19	.	TRBJ2-1	.	TGTGCCAGTAGTATAGAGGGCGGGACCTACAATGAGCAGTTCTTC	CASSIEGGTYNEQFF
TRBV4-3	.	TRBJ2-1	TRBD2	TGCGCCAGCAGCCAAGATACTCCGGGACTAGCCAATGAGCAGTTCTTC	CASSQDTPGLANEQFF
TRBV27	.	TRBJ2-7	.	TGTGCCAGCAGTTTTGCGGTATATGACGAGCAGTACTTC	CASSFAVYDEQYF
TRBV9	once	TRBJ2-7	.	TGTGCCAGCAGCCTGGGGGCAGGGACCTACGAGCAGTACTTC	CASSLGAGTYEQYF
TRBV5-1	once	TRBJ2-1	TRBD2	TGCGCCAGCAGCCAGACTAGCGGAGCTTACAATGAGCAGTTCTTC	CASSQTSGAYNEQFF
TRBV11-2	.	TRBJ2-1	.	TGTGCCAGCAGCTTAGGACTGCAAAATGAGCAGTTCTTC	CASSLGLQNEQFF
TRBV7-8	.	TRBJ2-1	TRBD1	TGTGCCAGCAGCGCAACAGGGGGGAGTTCCTACAATGAGCAGTTCTTC	CASSATGGSSYNEQFF
TRBV9	.	TRBJ2-6	TRBD1	TGTGCCAGCAGCGTCGACAGGGCCCCATCCAACTCTGGGGCCAACGTCCTGACTTTC	CASSVDRAPSNSGANVLTF
TRBV6-4	.	TRBJ1-5	.	TGTGCCAGCAGTGACTCGAAGACACCCGATAGCAATCAGCCCCAGCATTTT	CASSDSKTPDSNQPQHF
TRBV19	.	TRBJ1-5	.	TGTGCCAGTAGCCAGGGGTTCGATCAGCCCCAGCATTTT	CASSQGFDQPQHF
TRBV6-5	.	TRBJ2-3	.	TGTGCCAGCAGTTACAAAAGGGAGGATACGCAGTATTTT	CASSYKREDTQYF
TRBV5-1	.	TRBJ2-5	.	TGCGCCAGCAGCCTTGGACATAACCAAGAGACCCAGTACTTC	CASSLGHNQETQYF
TRBV7-2	.	TRBJ2-1	TRBD1	TGTGCCAGCAGCACAGACAGGGGGCTCTACAATGAGCAGTTCTTC	CASSTDRGLYNEQFF
TRBV7-9	.	TRBJ1-1	.	TGTGCCAGCAGCTTACAACGGGACACTGAAGCTTTCTTT	CASSLQRDTEAFF